This TCR beta chain was retrieved from a study of OX40 agonist ivuxolimab in advanced cancers. In the study overall: All patients had ivuxolimab intravenously every 2 weeks at 0.01 to 10 mg/kg.

The method was immunoSEQ multiplex PCR; TCRdb's version includes in-frame clones alone and lacks a portion of them. Of some 65,000 clones in the sample, 85% were seen once. Germline loops: CDR1 LNHDA, CDR2 SQIVND (reference sequence). V gave up 5 bases and J gave up 8 bases; unmatched junction bases: 11. CDR3 length: 14 amino acids. This sample comprised CD4+ or CD8+ T cells sorted from blood, obtained in a trial of the OX40 agonist ivuxolimab. The chain uses TRBV19 and TRBJ1-2, with 7 nucleotides matching TRBD1. The receptor was isolated from an adult with an advanced solid tumor such as melanoma, head and neck, liver or kidney cancer. CDR3 in DNA: TGTGCCAGTAGTCTCCCCCAGGGGGTCCAAGGCTACACCTTC. Translated: CASSLPQGVQGYTF.